The rows below give T cell receptor beta chains drawn from one sample of a study of blood T cell repertoires in COVID-19. TCRdb's copy holds only in-frame clones and misses some; the assay was immunoSEQ multiplex PCR. The table has 330,000 or so clones, about 89% seen once; the top ten hold around 1.9%. Sequences were obtained from PBMCs or T cells enriched from blood (not recorded which). These receptors all stem from a man aged 35-49 years in a cohort exposed to, infected with or recovered from COVID-19 (not recorded which). Both conserved end residues are part of each CDR3. A D gene is named only where the DNA matches it firmly. Not every row has a clone size; where given, it reads once, few, many or a size class.

CDR3nt	CDR3aa	abundance	d_gene	v_gene	j_gene
TGCGCCAGCAGGGGACAGGGGAGTCAGCCCCAGCATTTT	CASRGQGSQPQHF	-	TRBD1	TRBV10-1	TRBJ1-5
TGTGCCACCAGCAGAGATTTCGGGACAGATACGCAGTATTTT	CATSRDFGTDTQYF	-	-	TRBV15	TRBJ2-3
TGTGCCAGCAGCCAAGCGGACAGGGATAATTCACCCCTCCACTTT	CASSQADRDNSPLHF	-	TRBD1	TRBV4-2	TRBJ1-6
TGTGCCAGCCGAGGGACTGAAGCTTTCTTT	CASRGTEAFF	once	-	TRBV2	TRBJ1-1
TGTGCCAGCAGCCTACGGACTAGCGGGAGGGTTGGTACAGATACGCAGTATTTT	CASSLRTSGRVGTDTQYF	-	TRBD2	TRBV7-9	TRBJ2-3
TGTGCCACCGCCCCGGGACAGGGGGGCGGCAATCAGCCCCAGCATTTT	CATAPGQGGGNQPQHF	-	TRBD1	TRBV15	TRBJ1-5
TGTGCCAGCAGTGAACAGGGGATTACCTACAATGAGCAGTTCTTC	CASSEQGITYNEQFF	-	-	TRBV6-1	TRBJ2-1
TGTGCCAGTAGTCCCATAACTAGCGCGGATACGCAGTATTTT	CASSPITSADTQYF	once	TRBD2	TRBV19	TRBJ2-3
TGTGCCAGCAGCTTAAGTAGCGGGCGGGCCTCTAGCACAGATACGCAGTATTTT	CASSLSSGRASSTDTQYF	-	TRBD2	TRBV7-8	TRBJ2-3
TGTGCCAGCAGTAGACTTAGCGGGAGTCTCAACGAGCAGTACTTC	CASSRLSGSLNEQYF	many	TRBD2	TRBV27	TRBJ2-7
TGTGCCAGCAGCCTTACAGGACTAGCGGGCAACACAGATACGCAGTATTTT	CASSLTGLAGNTDTQYF	-	TRBD2	TRBV7-9	TRBJ2-3
TGTGCCAGCTCACCCGACAGGGGGAAAACTAACTATGGCTACACCTTC	CASSPDRGKTNYGYTF	-	TRBD1	TRBV18	TRBJ1-2
TGTGCCAGCAGGTCTGGCGGACTTTATGGCTACACCTTC	CASRSGGLYGYTF	-	-	TRBV7-2	TRBJ1-2
TGTGCCAGCAGCCAAGGATACGAAGGGAGCGAGCAGTTCTTC	CASSQGYEGSEQFF	once	-	TRBV14	TRBJ2-1
TGTGCCAGCAGTTATAACTACCTCTACGAGCAGTACTTC	CASSYNYLYEQYF	-	-	TRBV12-3/TRBV12-4	TRBJ2-7
TGTGCCACCAGTGGGGGCAGGGGTAGTACCGGGGAGCTGTTTTTT	CATSGGRGSTGELFF	-	-	TRBV24-1	TRBJ2-2
TGTGCCAGCTCGTTGGGACAGGGGGCGTCCGAGCAGTACTTC	CASSLGQGASEQYF	-	TRBD1	TRBV18	TRBJ2-7
TGTGCCAGCTCACCCGGGACAGGGAGCGATCAGCCCCAGCATTTT	CASSPGTGSDQPQHF	-	TRBD1	TRBV18	TRBJ1-5
TGTGCCAGCAGCTACCTGGGACAGGGGGCTAGAACCTACGAGCAGTACTTC	CASSYLGQGARTYEQYF	-	TRBD1	TRBV28	TRBJ2-7
TGTGCCAGCAGCCAAGGGGCAGATCAGCCCCAGCATTTT	CASSQGADQPQHF	-	-	TRBV16	TRBJ1-5
TGTGCCAGCAGAACTCCGACAGGCACCTACGAGCAGTACTTC	CASRTPTGTYEQYF	-	-	TRBV28	TRBJ2-7
TGCAGTGCTAGTATAGGGGCGGATGGCTACACCTTC	CSASIGADGYTF	-	-	TRBV20-1	TRBJ1-2
TGTGCCAGCAGTTTCAGCCCCCCAGCGGAGAAAGAGACCCAGTACTTC	CASSFSPPAEKETQYF	-	-	TRBV27	TRBJ2-5
TGCGCCAGCAGCCAAGATTCTAGCGGTGTCTTTGGCACAGATACGCAGTATTTT	CASSQDSSGVFGTDTQYF	-	TRBD2	TRBV4-1	TRBJ2-3
TGTGCCAGCAGCACAAGCGGGAGGGATCCAACCGGGGAGCTGTTTTTT	CASSTSGRDPTGELFF	-	TRBD2	TRBV7-6	TRBJ2-2
TGTGCCAGCAGCTTGGTCGGGACAGGTGTCAATGAGCAGTTCTTC	CASSLVGTGVNEQFF	-	TRBD1	TRBV5-5	TRBJ2-1
TGTGCCTGGAGTCTCATGGGACAGGGGTATGGCTACACCTTC	CAWSLMGQGYGYTF	-	TRBD1	TRBV30	TRBJ1-2
TGCGCCAGCAGTGACCTAGGGACAGGGAGTAATTCACCCCTCCACTTT	CASSDLGTGSNSPLHF	-	TRBD1	TRBV10-2	TRBJ1-6
TGTGCCAGCAGCAAAATTGGACTAGCGGCCCAAGAGACCCAGTACTTC	CASSKIGLAAQETQYF	-	TRBD2	TRBV9	TRBJ2-5
TGTGCCAGCAGCTTCAAAGGGACTAGCGGGAGCTATGAGCAGTTCTTC	CASSFKGTSGSYEQFF	-	TRBD2	TRBV7-9	TRBJ2-1
TGTGCCAGCTCTTCGGGGACAGGCCTATCTTACGAGCAGTACTTC	CASSSGTGLSYEQYF	many	TRBD1	TRBV2	TRBJ2-7
TGTGCCAGCAGCTCCCCTACAGGGGGCAATTCACCCCTCCACTTT	CASSSPTGGNSPLHF	-	TRBD1	TRBV7-8	TRBJ1-6
TGCAGCGTCGGAAGCAGGGGTTCCTACGAGCAGTACTTC	CSVGSRGSYEQYF	few	-	TRBV29-1	TRBJ2-7
TGTGCCAGCAGCCCCGGACAGGGGGCCTATGGCTACACCTTC	CASSPGQGAYGYTF	-	TRBD1	TRBV4-2	TRBJ1-2
TGTGCCAGCAGTTTTCTTCGGGACAGAAAGGGGCAGCCCCAGCATTTT	CASSFLRDRKGQPQHF	-	TRBD1	TRBV28	TRBJ1-5
TGTGCCATCAAGCCCGGGACCGACAGGGTAACGAATGGCTACACCTTC	CAIKPGTDRVTNGYTF	-	TRBD1	TRBV10-3	TRBJ1-2
TGTGCCTGGAGTCCTGGGACTAGCGGGAGGGGTAGCACAGATACGCAGTATTTT	CAWSPGTSGRGSTDTQYF	-	TRBD2	TRBV30	TRBJ2-3
TGTGCCAGCAGTTACAAACAGGGGCTCACCGTCTATGGCTACACCTTC	CASSYKQGLTVYGYTF	-	TRBD1	TRBV6-5	TRBJ1-2
TGTGCCAGCAGGCCGGGACAGGGAAATCGGGGTGGCTACACCTTC	CASRPGQGNRGGYTF	-	TRBD1	TRBV5-4	TRBJ1-2
TGTGCCAGCAGAGGACAGGCCCCTTACAATGAGCAGTTCTTC	CASRGQAPYNEQFF	-	TRBD1	TRBV2	TRBJ2-1
TGTGCCTGGAGTGTACGCAGGGCTTACGAGCAGTACTTC	CAWSVRRAYEQYF	-	-	TRBV30	TRBJ2-7
TGTGCCAGCAGCCCCTATGACAGGGGGGATCAGCCCCAGCATTTT	CASSPYDRGDQPQHF	-	TRBD1	TRBV7-8	TRBJ1-5
TGTGCCAGCAGCTTTGGGACTAGCGGGAGACCAGATACGCAGTATTTT	CASSFGTSGRPDTQYF	-	TRBD2	TRBV7-6	TRBJ2-3
TGCGCCAGCGCCACTAGCGGGATGACAGATACGCAGTATTTT	CASATSGMTDTQYF	-	TRBD2	TRBV5-1	TRBJ2-3
TGTGCCAGCAGTCCCCCGGACAGTAGGGGCTACACCTTC	CASSPPDSRGYTF	-	-	TRBV27	TRBJ1-2
TGTGCCAGCAGCCAAGTCCCTAGCGGAAAAGAGACCCAGTACTTC	CASSQVPSGKETQYF	-	TRBD2	TRBV14	TRBJ2-5
TGTGCCAGCAGCTTTGGTGTTAGCGGCTACACCTTC	CASSFGVSGYTF	-	-	TRBV7-2	TRBJ1-2
TGCGCCAGCAGCCAAGTAGGACACCCGAACACTGAAGCTTTCTTT	CASSQVGHPNTEAFF	-	-	TRBV4-1	TRBJ1-1
TGTGCCACCAGTGATTCCCGGGGACAGGGCTATGGCTACACCTTC	CATSDSRGQGYGYTF	-	TRBD1	TRBV24-1	TRBJ1-2
TGCGCCAGCAGTCCCAGACACGATGAAAAACTGTTTTTT	CASSPRHDEKLFF	many	-	TRBV23-1	TRBJ1-4
TGTGCCAGCCAGGGGGCAGTTTTTGGTGAAGCTTTCTTT	CASQGAVFGEAFF	few	TRBD1	TRBV27	TRBJ1-1